Below are 19 T cell receptor beta chains sequenced from a single sample in a study of control samples from healthy donors and cancer patients. The assay was immunoSEQ multiplex PCR, and TCRdb's table has in-frame clones only and misses some. The top ten hold roughly 2.7% of the sample, which has about 120,000 clones, 75% to 95% seen once. Material for sequencing was blood. These receptors were obtained from a man aged 35 to 55 in good health.

This clone was seen once. The CDR3 coding sequence is TGCGCCAGCAGCAGGGGACTAGCGGGGGCTTCCTACGAGCAGTACTTC. Its translation is CASSRGLAGASYEQYF. The V and J genes are TRBV10-1 and TRBJ2-7, with TRBD2 identical over 14 bases. Germline CDR1 is WNHNN and CDR2 is SYGVQD (reference sequence). The V gene end was trimmed by 6 bases and the J gene end by 1 base; junction bases not matched to a gene: 5. This CDR3 is built from 16 residues.

This chain uses TRBV6-5 with TRBJ2-3; D remains ambiguous. Trimming took off 6 bases at V and 1 base at J, with 11 bases between the two ends. The CDR3 totals 14 residues. Germline assignment: CDR1 MNHEY and CDR2 SVGAGI. In nucleotides, the CDR3 is TGTGCCAGCAGCTCCCGGTTCCGCACAGATACGCAGTATTTT. Translating gives CASSSRFRTDTQYF.

The CDR3 nucleotides are TGTGCCAGCAGGGGGACAGCCGAAAAACTGTTTTTT. It encodes CASRGTAEKLFF. J is TRBJ1-4 and V is TRBV2; 7 nucleotides line up with TRBD1. V was clipped by 6 bases and J by 8 bases; unmatched bases: 3. Germline V CDR1 and CDR2: SNHLY, FYNNEI. The CDR3 totals 12 residues.

The chain links TRBV13 to TRBJ1-1, with TRBD1 as a possible D gene (6 bases). Germline V CDR1 and CDR2: PRHDT, FYEKMQ (reference sequence). Trimming took 4 bases from V and 8 from J, leaving 26 bases between them. The CDR3 consists of 17 residues. CDR3 nucleotide sequence: TGTGCCAGCAGCTCCCTACAGGGCGCGATGGGGTTAACAGAAGCTTTCTTT. Translation: CASSSLQGAMGLTEAFF.

The chain carries TRBV10-1 and TRBJ2-5, with 13 bases identical to TRBD2. J lost 4 bases, V lost 2 bases, and 19 bases had no gene match. The CDR3 length is 21 residues. The germline V gene encodes CDR1 WNHNN and CDR2 SYGVQD (reference sequence). CDR3 sequence: CASSERLAGGPELFSGETQYF. The CDR3 region has the DNA TGCGCCAGCAGTGAGCGACTAGCGGGGGGCCCAGAGTTGTTCTCCGGAGAGACCCAGTACTTC.

J is TRBJ1-4 and V is TRBV30; possibly TRBD1 for D (5 bases). Germline V gene lookup returns CDR1 GTSNPN and CDR2 SVGIG (reference sequence). CDR3 size: 14 residues. With 0 bases removed from V and 8 bases from J, the gap between germline ends came to 13 bases. CDR3 nucleotide sequence: TGTGCCTGGAGTGTACAAGGGGCAGGGGAAAAACTGTTTTTT. Its protein is CAWSVQGAGEKLFF.

CDR3 nucleotides: TGTGCCTGGAGTGTATTGGGAACAACTAATGAAAAACTGTTTTTT. Amino acid sequence: CAWSVLGTTNEKLFF. The chain has TRBV30 and TRBJ1-4, with D hard to call. CDR1 GTSNPN and CDR2 SVGIG come from the germline V gene (reference sequence). The length of the CDR3 is 15 residues. V lost 0 bases and J 0 bases, leaving 8 bases between the germline ends.

About this clone: At one end, the junction sequence differs from germline, possibly due to a read error. The chain combines TRBV7-7 with TRBJ2-5, with D tentatively TRBD2 (6 bases). Germline V lookup: CDR1 SSHAT, CDR2 FNYEAQ (reference sequence). CDR3 length: 15 amino acids. The DNA for the CDR3 is TGTGCTAGCAGCCTAGATGGGACGGGAGAGGAGACCCAGTACTTC. It codes for CASSLDGTGEETQYF.

The V and J genes are TRBV25-1 and TRBJ1-2; no clear D gene. The CDR3 length is 13 residues. The V gene lost 3 bases and the J gene lost 8 bases, with 13 bases spanning the gap. The germline CDR1 and CDR2 sequences are MGHDK and SYGVNS. The CDR3 reads CASSDDTVGGYTF. CDR3 DNA sequence: TGTGCCAGCAGTGACGACACTGTGGGAGGCTACACCTTC.

This chain joins TRBV15 and TRBJ1-2, with a possible D match to TRBD1 (5 bases). Per the germline V gene, CDR1 is LNHNV and CDR2 is YYDKDF (reference sequence). V lost 1 base and J 5 bases, leaving 17 bases between the germline ends. This CDR3 spans 16 amino acids. The CDR3 reads CATSRGAGIDLYGYTF. Written as DNA, the CDR3 is TGTGCCACCAGCAGAGGGGCAGGGATAGATCTATATGGCTACACCTTC. Supplemented by reference TRBV15 and TRBJ1-2, the full variable domain reads DAMVIQNPRYQVTQFGKPVTLSCSQTLNHNVMYWYQQKSSQAPKLLFHYYDKDFNNEADTPDNFQSRRPNTSFCFLDIRSPGLGDTAMYLCATSRGAGIDLYGYTFGSGTRLTVV.

This sequence joins TRBV20-1 and TRBJ1-2; the D gene is possibly TRBD1 (5 bases). V was pared by 7 bases and J by 7 bases, with 13 bases between. Germline CDR1 and CDR2: DFQATT and SNEGSKA (reference sequence). This CDR3 region has 11 residues. CDR3 region: CSGRDLSGYTF. CDR3 sequence (DNA): TGCAGTGGCAGGGACCTTTCTGGCTACACCTTC.

The chain combines TRBV23-1 with TRBJ2-2, with D hard to call. TRBV23-1 is treated as an ORF (open reading frame) with a function not yet certain. The V end lost 3 bases, the J end lost 1 base, and 3 bases lay between the germline ends. There are 13 residues in the CDR3. The CDR3 is CASSQGNTGELFF. The DNA of the CDR3 is TGCGCCAGCAGTCAGGGGAACACCGGGGAGCTGTTTTTT.

This sequence joins TRBV27 and TRBJ2-3; 9 nucleotides match TRBD1. CDR1 MNHEY and CDR2 SMNVEV come from the germline V gene (reference sequence). The V gene end was trimmed by 4 bases and the J gene end by 8 bases; junction bases not matched to a gene: 4. This CDR3 spans 13 amino acids. Here the CDR3 reads CASSSTGGRTQYF. The CDR3 DNA is TGTGCCAGCAGTTCGACAGGGGGACGTACGCAGTATTTT.

The CDR3: CASSTLSFRHNEKLFF. The CDR3 coding sequence is TGTGCCAGCAGTACCCTAAGTTTTAGGCATAATGAAAAACTGTTTTTT. V gene TRBV28 combines with J gene TRBJ1-4; no clear D. The germline V gene encodes CDR1 MDHEN and CDR2 SYDVKM. The CDR3 covers 16 residues. The V and J ends lost 5 bases and 4 bases respectively, with 17 bases between them.

V is TRBV5-8 and J is TRBJ1-5, with 10 bases that match TRBD1. The CDR3 is made up of 15 amino acids. V shed 0 bases, J shed 7 bases, and the junction held 4 bases outside the gene matches. Germline V CDR1 and CDR2: SGHTS, YDEGEE. CDR3 DNA sequence: TGTGCCAGCAGCTTGGGACAGGGGGCGGGCCAGCCCCAGCATTTT. Its protein is CASSLGQGAGQPQHF.

The chain recombines TRBV5-6 with TRBJ2-3; D not resolved. Trimming removed 7 bases from V and 2 bases from J, with 11 bases in between. CDR1 SGHDT and CDR2 YYEEEE come from the germline V gene. This CDR3 is built from 13 residues. The CDR3 DNA sequence: TGTGCCAGCCGAACGGCAGCCACAGATACGCAGTATTTT. Translated, it gives CASRTAATDTQYF.

J is TRBJ2-1 and V is TRBV5-1; the D gene is possibly TRBD2 (5 bases). CDR3 length: 14 residues. Germline values: CDR1 SGHRS, CDR2 YFSETQ. The germline V and J ends were trimmed by 5 bases and 5 bases, with 14 bases remaining between them. The DNA of the CDR3 is TGCGCCAGCAGTCACTCAACCGGGGACAATGAGCAGTTCTTC. Its protein product is CASSHSTGDNEQFF.

This rearrangement joins TRBV4-2 to TRBJ2-2; 13 nucleotides match TRBD2. Germline V CDR1 and CDR2: LGHNA, YNFKEQ. This CDR3 contains 17 residues. Losses at the gene ends were 3 bases for V and 5 bases for J; bases not matched to a gene: 6. The CDR3 region is CASSQDGLAGETGELFF. DNA of the CDR3: TGTGCCAGCAGCCAGGATGGACTAGCGGGGGAGACCGGGGAGCTGTTTTTT.

The chain carries TRBV30 and TRBJ1-3; D uncertain. This CDR3 comprises 13 residues. The V gene's germline CDR1 is GTSNPN and CDR2 SVGIG (reference sequence). The ends were cut back, 4 bases at V and 4 bases at J, with 11 bases in the middle. The CDR3 loop reads CAWIRVAGNTIYF. CDR3 nucleotide sequence: TGTGCCTGGATTCGCGTCGCAGGAAACACCATATATTTT.